These 18 T cell receptor beta chains were all obtained from the same sample, sequenced in a study of OX40 agonist ivuxolimab in advanced cancers. Sequencing used immunoSEQ multiplex PCR; TCRdb keeps in-frame clones, though not all of them. The sample contains roughly 75,000 clones, about nine tenths of which appear only once. The material sequenced was CD4+ or CD8+ T cells sorted from blood, taken in a trial of the OX40 agonist ivuxolimab. These TCRs come from an adult with an advanced solid tumor such as melanoma, head and neck, liver or kidney cancer.

V is TRBV4-2 and J is TRBJ1-1, with D unresolved. Germline V gene lookup returns CDR1 LGHNA and CDR2 YNFKEQ. Trimming cost V 1 base and J 12 bases, with 12 bases left between them. CDR3 length equals 12 residues. The CDR3 is CASSQGPGASFF. CDR3 DNA: TGTGCCAGCAGCCAAGGTCCGGGTGCGTCTTTCTTT.

The chain has TRBV30 and TRBJ1-2; D is unclear. The CDR3 runs 12 residues. CDR1 is GTSNPN, CDR2 SVGIG, per germline (reference sequence). Trimming shortened V by 2 bases and J by 4 bases, and 8 bases separated the two germline ends. In nucleotides, the CDR3 is TGTGCCTGGAGTTCCAGGATCTATGGCTACACCTTC. Translated, it gives CAWSSRIYGYTF.

This clone appeared a single time. The rearrangement links TRBV5-1 to TRBJ1-1; D call uncertain. Trimming took 4 bases from V and 1 from J, leaving 8 bases between them. CDR3 length equals 13 residues. Germline V gene data show CDR1 as SGHRS and CDR2 as YFSETQ. CDR3 protein: CASSPGPNTEAFF. The DNA of the CDR3 is TGCGCCAGCAGCCCCGGCCCGAACACTGAAGCTTTCTTT.

The chain combines TRBV2 with TRBJ2-7; tentatively, D is TRBD1 (8 bases). The ends were cut back, 6 bases at V and 2 bases at J, with 17 bases in the middle. The V gene's germline CDR1 is SNHLY and CDR2 FYNNEI. The CDR3 is made up of 15 amino acids. The CDR3 loop reads CASRGGTGSAYEQYF. The CDR3 region has the DNA TGTGCCAGCAGGGGGGGGACAGGTAGTGCCTACGAGCAGTACTTC.

This clone was detected only a few times. The rearrangement links TRBV10-3 to TRBJ1-5; D call uncertain. V was clipped by 3 bases and J by 2 bases, with 8 bases between them. Germline V lookup: CDR1 ENHRY, CDR2 SYGVKD. This CDR3 contains 14 residues. This CDR3 reads CAISELGGNQPQHF. The CDR3, as DNA: TGTGCCATCAGTGAATTGGGTGGCAATCAGCCCCAGCATTTT.

The chain is built from TRBV30 and TRBJ2-5; 7 nucleotides line up with TRBD2. Germline loops: CDR1 GTSNPN, CDR2 SVGIG (reference sequence). The CDR3 has 13 amino acids. Trimming cost V 4 bases and J 5 bases; bases outside gene matches: 7. CDR3 region: CAWNPRGVETQYF. The DNA of the CDR3 is TGTGCCTGGAATCCCCGGGGGGTGGAGACCCAGTACTTC.

This chain joins TRBV30 and TRBJ1-4; TRBD1 agrees at 7 bases. Germline CDR1 GTSNPN, CDR2 SVGIG (reference sequence). J was trimmed by 3 bases and V by 2 bases; bases with no gene match: 0. The CDR3 consists of 13 residues. The CDR3 DNA reads as TGTGCCTGGAGTCAGGGGGCTAATGAAAAACTGTTTTTT. Translated: CAWSQGANEKLFF. The whole variable domain, remainder taken from reference TRBV30 and TRBJ1-4, is SQTIHQWPATLVQPVGSPLSLECTVEGTSNPNLYWYRQAAGRGLQLLFYSVGIGQISSEVPQNLSASRPQDRQFILSSKKLLLSDSGFYLCAWSQGANEKLFFGSGTQLSVL.

The CDR3 bases are TGTGCCAGCAGCTTTTTGGTTAGGCGGGCCGACTACGAGCAGTACTTC. It is translated as CASSFLVRRADYEQYF. The rearrangement joins TRBV11-1 to TRBJ2-7; a possible D gene is TRBD2 (5 bases). The V gene's germline CDR1 is SGHAT and CDR2 FQDESV (reference sequence). The CDR3 is made up of 16 amino acids. Trimming left V 3 bases short and J 3 bases short, with 18 bases between.

About this clone: Because the CDR3 is missing its conserved closing phenylalanine or tryptophan, this is likely a read error. The DNA is omitted, as the CDR3 cannot be located on it reliably, and the CDR3 follows TCRdb's listing. The chain has TRBV21-1 and TRBJ2-7; TRBD2, the table's D call, was not compared with the DNA. TRBV21-1 is termed a pseudogene. The CDR3 has 16 residues if both end residues are counted. The CDR3 spells CASSKKLVGTSASFLA.

The gene calls are TRBV11-2 and TRBJ2-5; the match to TRBD2 covers 7 bases. Germline values: CDR1 SGHAT, CDR2 FQNNGV. V dropped 2 bases and J dropped 7; count of bases not matched to a gene: 10. The CDR3 extends over 15 amino acids. In DNA, the CDR3 is TGTGCCAGCAGCTTATTATCGGCCAGGGAGGGGACCCAGTACTTC. Amino acids: CASSLLSAREGTQYF.

The rearrangement joins TRBV25-1 to TRBJ2-2, with D unresolved. V dropped 4 bases and J dropped 8 bases, with 11 bases sitting between them. Germline V lookup: CDR1 MGHDK, CDR2 SYGVNS. The length of the CDR3 is 13 residues. The CDR3 spells CASSVDVVGELFF. The CDR3 bases are TGTGCCAGCAGTGTGGACGTTGTTGGGGAGCTGTTTTTT. The full variable domain, completed using reference TRBV25-1 and TRBJ2-2, is EADIYQTPRYLVIGTGKKITLECSQTMGHDKMYWYQQDPGMELHLIHYSYGVNSTEKGDLSSESTVSRIRTEHFPLTLESARPSHTSQYLCASSVDVVGELFFGEGSRLTVL.

CDR3 sequence (DNA): TGTGCCTGTTCTACCTACAGGGCTGCCTATGGCTACACCTTC. Protein product: CACSTYRAAYGYTF. V gene TRBV30 combines with J gene TRBJ1-2; tentative D call: TRBD1 (6 bases). Germline V lookup: CDR1 GTSNPN, CDR2 SVGIG (reference sequence). This CDR3 is built from 14 residues. V was shortened by 6 bases and J by 4 bases, with 18 bases between the two germline ends.

This clone appeared once. V usage is TRBV7-2 and J usage is TRBJ1-1; D unclear. Deletions cut 1 base from V and 1 base from J, with 10 bases between. The CDR3 is 15 amino acids. CDR1 and CDR2 from the germline V gene are SGHTA and FQGNSA. The CDR3 reads CASSLDGRSNTEAFF. As DNA, the CDR3 is TGTGCCAGCAGCTTAGACGGCAGATCGAACACTGAAGCTTTCTTT.

The chain combines TRBV27 with TRBJ2-1; D unclear. Looked up from germline, CDR1 is MNHEY and CDR2 is SMNVEV (reference sequence). Trimming left V 6 bases short and J 2 bases short, with 11 bases between. The CDR3 is 14 residues long. CDR3 sequence reads: CASRHPEPYNEQFF. CDR3 coding DNA: TGTGCCAGCAGACACCCAGAGCCCTACAATGAGCAGTTCTTC.

This clone was observed once. The CDR3 region is CASREPTGTGGANVLTF. The CDR3 nucleotides are TGTGCCAGCAGGGAACCCACCGGGACTGGTGGGGCCAACGTCCTGACTTTC. The V call is TRBV28, the J call TRBJ2-6, with a weak D call TRBD2 (6 bases). Trimming pared 6 bases from V and 3 bases from J, leaving 18 bases between. CDR3 length: 17 residues. Germline CDR1 is MDHEN and CDR2 is SYDVKM.

The chain joins TRBV30 to TRBJ1-5; 7 bases are shared with TRBD1. Germline values: CDR1 GTSNPN, CDR2 SVGIG (reference sequence). The J segment lost 3 bases and the V segment lost 5 bases, leaving 4 bases of the junction unmatched. There are 13 residues in the CDR3. CDR3 sequence (DNA): TGTGCCTGGGCAGGACAGGACAATCAGCCCCAGCATTTT. Its translation is CAWAGQDNQPQHF. Complete variable domain (other parts from reference TRBV30 and TRBJ1-5): SQTIHQWPATLVQPVGSPLSLECTVEGTSNPNLYWYRQAAGRGLQLLFYSVGIGQISSEVPQNLSASRPQDRQFILSSKKLLLSDSGFYLCAWAGQDNQPQHFGDGTRLSIL.

This clone appeared a single time. The chain joins TRBV5-5 to TRBJ1-1, with D perhaps TRBD1 (6 bases). Trimming left V 4 bases short and J 2 bases short, with 15 bases between. This CDR3 has 15 amino acids. Per germline, CDR1 SGHKS and CDR2 YYEKEE (reference sequence). CDR3 in amino acids: CASSGYRVGNTEAFF. The CDR3, as DNA: TGTGCCAGCAGCGGCTACAGGGTGGGTAACACTGAAGCTTTCTTT.

The CDR3 sequence is CASSRGTGVFQPQHF. For the CDR3, the DNA is TGTGCCAGCAGCCGCGGGACAGGGGTATTTCAGCCCCAGCATTTT. This chain links TRBV28 with TRBJ1-5; 10 bases line up with TRBD1. Trimming took 6 bases from V and 6 from J; bases not matched to a gene: 8. Germline V lookup: CDR1 MDHEN, CDR2 SYDVKM. CDR3 length: 15 amino acids.